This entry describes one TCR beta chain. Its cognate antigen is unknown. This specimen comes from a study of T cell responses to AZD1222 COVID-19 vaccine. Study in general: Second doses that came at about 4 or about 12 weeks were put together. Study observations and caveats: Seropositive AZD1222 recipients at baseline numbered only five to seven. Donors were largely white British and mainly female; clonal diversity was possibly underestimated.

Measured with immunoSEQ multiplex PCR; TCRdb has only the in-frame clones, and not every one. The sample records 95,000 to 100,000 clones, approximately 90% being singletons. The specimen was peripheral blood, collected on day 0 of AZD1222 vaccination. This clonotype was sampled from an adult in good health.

The CDR3 region is CASSPAGDGYTF. CDR3 coding DNA: TGTGCCAGCAGCCCGGCAGGGGACGGCTACACCTTC. The V and J genes are TRBV7-8 and TRBJ1-2; D is perhaps TRBD1 (6 bases). The CDR3 length is 12 residues. Germline assignment: CDR1 SGHVS and CDR2 FQNEAQ. V was trimmed by 5 bases and J by 8 bases, leaving 12 bases between them.